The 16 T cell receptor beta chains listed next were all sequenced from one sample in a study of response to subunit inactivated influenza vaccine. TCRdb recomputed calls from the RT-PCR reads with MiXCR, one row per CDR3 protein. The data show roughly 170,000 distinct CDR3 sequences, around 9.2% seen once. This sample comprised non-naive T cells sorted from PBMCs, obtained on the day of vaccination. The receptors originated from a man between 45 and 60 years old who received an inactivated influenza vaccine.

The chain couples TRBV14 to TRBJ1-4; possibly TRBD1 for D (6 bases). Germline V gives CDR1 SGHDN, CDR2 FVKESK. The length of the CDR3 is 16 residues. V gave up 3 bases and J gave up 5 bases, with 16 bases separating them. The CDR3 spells CASSHPRQARNEKLFF. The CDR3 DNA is TGTGCCAGCAGCCACCCTCGACAGGCTCGGAATGAAAAACTGTTTTTT. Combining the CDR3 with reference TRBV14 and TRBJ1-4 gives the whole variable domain EAGVTQFPSHSVIEKGQTVTLRCDPISGHDNLYWYRRVMGKEIKFLLHFVKESKQDESGMPNNRFLAERTGGTYSTLKVQPAELEDSGVYFCASSHPRQARNEKLFFGSGTQLSVL.

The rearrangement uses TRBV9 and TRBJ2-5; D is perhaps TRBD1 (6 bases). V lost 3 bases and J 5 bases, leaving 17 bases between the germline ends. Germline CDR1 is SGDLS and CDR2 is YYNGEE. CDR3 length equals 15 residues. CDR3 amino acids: CASSAQTGIWETQYF. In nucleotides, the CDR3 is TGTGCCAGCAGCGCCCAAACAGGGATATGGGAGACCCAGTACTTC.

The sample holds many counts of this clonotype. CDR3 amino acids: CASSEGTALYEQYF. CDR3 in DNA: TGCGCCAGCAGTGAAGGGACGGCCCTCTACGAGCAGTACTTC. The chain uses TRBV10-2 and TRBJ2-7; D is possibly TRBD1 or TRBD2 (5 bases each). The V gene's germline CDR1 is WSHSY and CDR2 SAAADI. Trimming stripped 3 bases from V and 3 bases from J, with 12 bases between. The CDR3 totals 14 residues.

The CDR3 bases are TGCGCCAGCAGCCACACCTCTGGAAACACCATATATTTT. The encoded protein is CASSHTSGNTIYF. V gene TRBV4-3 combines with J gene TRBJ1-3, with D uncertain. Trimming stripped 3 bases from V and 0 bases from J, with 3 bases between. In germline, CDR1 is LGHNA, CDR2 YSLEER. The CDR3 runs 13 residues.

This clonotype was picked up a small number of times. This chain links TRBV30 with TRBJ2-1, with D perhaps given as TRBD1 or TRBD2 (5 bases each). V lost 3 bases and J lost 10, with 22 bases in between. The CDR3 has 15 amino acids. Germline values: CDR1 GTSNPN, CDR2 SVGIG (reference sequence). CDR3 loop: CAWRRPGTSGREQFF. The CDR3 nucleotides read TGTGCCTGGAGGCGACCCGGGACCTCGGGGCGAGAGCAGTTCTTC.

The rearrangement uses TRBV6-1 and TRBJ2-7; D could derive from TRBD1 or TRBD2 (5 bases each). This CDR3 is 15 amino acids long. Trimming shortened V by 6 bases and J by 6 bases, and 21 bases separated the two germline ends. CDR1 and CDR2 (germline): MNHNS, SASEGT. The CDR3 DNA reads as TGTGCCAGCAGCCCACCATTGGGGGTTGGTTCCGAGCAGTACTTC. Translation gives CASSPPLGVGSEQYF.

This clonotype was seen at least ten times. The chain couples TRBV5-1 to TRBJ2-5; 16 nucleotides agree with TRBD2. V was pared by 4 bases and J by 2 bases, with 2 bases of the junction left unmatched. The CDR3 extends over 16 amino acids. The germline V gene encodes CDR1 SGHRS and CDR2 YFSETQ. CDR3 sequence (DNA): TGCGCCAGCAGCGCGGGACTAGCGGGGGGGCAAGAGACCCAGTACTTC. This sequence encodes CASSAGLAGGQETQYF.

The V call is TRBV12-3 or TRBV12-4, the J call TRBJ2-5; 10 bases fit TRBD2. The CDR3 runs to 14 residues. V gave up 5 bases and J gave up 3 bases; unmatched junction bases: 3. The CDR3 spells CASSHSGGKETQYF. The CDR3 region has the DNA TGTGCCAGCAGTCATAGCGGGGGGAAAGAGACCCAGTACTTC.

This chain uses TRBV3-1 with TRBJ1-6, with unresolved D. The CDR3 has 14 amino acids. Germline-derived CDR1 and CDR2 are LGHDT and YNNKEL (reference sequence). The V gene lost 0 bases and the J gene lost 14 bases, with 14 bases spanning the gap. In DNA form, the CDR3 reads TGTGCCAGCAGCCAAGATTTTGGGTCCCAGACCCTCCACTTT. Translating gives CASSQDFGSQTLHF.

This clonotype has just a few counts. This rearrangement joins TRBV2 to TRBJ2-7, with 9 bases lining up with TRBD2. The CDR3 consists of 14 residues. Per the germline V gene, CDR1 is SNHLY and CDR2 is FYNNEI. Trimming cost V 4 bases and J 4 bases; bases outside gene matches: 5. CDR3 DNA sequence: TGTGCCAGCAGTGGTAGGCTAGCGGGGTACGAGCAGTACTTC. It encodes CASSGRLAGYEQYF.

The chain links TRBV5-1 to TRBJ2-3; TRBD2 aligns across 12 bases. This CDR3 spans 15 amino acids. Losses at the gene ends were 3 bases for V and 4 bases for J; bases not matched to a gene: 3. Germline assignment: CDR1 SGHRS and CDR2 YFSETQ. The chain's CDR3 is CASSWTSGISDTQYF. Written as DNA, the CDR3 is TGCGCCAGCAGCTGGACTAGCGGGATATCAGATACGCAGTATTTT.

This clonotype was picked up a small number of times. The CDR3 spells CASSSGQAGEKLFF. In nucleotides, the CDR3 is TGTGCCAGCAGCTCCGGACAGGCGGGGGAAAAACTGTTTTTT. The V call is TRBV7-2, the J call TRBJ1-4, with TRBD1 matching over 7 bases. Germline assignment: CDR1 SGHTA and CDR2 FQGNSA. CDR3 length: 14 residues. V gave up 4 bases and J gave up 8 bases; unmatched junction bases: 7.

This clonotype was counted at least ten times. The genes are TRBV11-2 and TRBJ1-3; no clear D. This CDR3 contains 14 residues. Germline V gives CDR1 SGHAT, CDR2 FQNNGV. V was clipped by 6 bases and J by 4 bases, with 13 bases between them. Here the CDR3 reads CASRTWESGNTIYF. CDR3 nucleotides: TGTGCCAGCAGGACCTGGGAATCCGGAAACACCATATATTTT.

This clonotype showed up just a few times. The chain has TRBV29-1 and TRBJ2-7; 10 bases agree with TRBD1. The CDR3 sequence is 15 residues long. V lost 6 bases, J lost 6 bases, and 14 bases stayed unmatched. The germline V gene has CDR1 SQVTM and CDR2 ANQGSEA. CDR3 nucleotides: TGCAGCGTGACTACGACAGGGGGCGCGAGTGGCGAGCAGTACTTC. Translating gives CSVTTTGGASGEQYF.

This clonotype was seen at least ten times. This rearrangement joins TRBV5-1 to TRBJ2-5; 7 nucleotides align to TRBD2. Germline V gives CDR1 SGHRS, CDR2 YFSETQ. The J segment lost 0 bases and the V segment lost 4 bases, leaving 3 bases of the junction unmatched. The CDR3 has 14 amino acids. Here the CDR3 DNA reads TGCGCCAGCAGCGTGGGGACTAACCAAGAGACCCAGTACTTC. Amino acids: CASSVGTNQETQYF.

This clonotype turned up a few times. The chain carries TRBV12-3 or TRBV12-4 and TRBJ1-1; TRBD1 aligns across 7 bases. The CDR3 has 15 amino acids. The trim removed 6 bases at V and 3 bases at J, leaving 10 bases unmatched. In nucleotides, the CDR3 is TGTGCCAGCAGCCCTTCGACAGGGACGCACACTGAAGCTTTCTTT. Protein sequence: CASSPSTGTHTEAFF.